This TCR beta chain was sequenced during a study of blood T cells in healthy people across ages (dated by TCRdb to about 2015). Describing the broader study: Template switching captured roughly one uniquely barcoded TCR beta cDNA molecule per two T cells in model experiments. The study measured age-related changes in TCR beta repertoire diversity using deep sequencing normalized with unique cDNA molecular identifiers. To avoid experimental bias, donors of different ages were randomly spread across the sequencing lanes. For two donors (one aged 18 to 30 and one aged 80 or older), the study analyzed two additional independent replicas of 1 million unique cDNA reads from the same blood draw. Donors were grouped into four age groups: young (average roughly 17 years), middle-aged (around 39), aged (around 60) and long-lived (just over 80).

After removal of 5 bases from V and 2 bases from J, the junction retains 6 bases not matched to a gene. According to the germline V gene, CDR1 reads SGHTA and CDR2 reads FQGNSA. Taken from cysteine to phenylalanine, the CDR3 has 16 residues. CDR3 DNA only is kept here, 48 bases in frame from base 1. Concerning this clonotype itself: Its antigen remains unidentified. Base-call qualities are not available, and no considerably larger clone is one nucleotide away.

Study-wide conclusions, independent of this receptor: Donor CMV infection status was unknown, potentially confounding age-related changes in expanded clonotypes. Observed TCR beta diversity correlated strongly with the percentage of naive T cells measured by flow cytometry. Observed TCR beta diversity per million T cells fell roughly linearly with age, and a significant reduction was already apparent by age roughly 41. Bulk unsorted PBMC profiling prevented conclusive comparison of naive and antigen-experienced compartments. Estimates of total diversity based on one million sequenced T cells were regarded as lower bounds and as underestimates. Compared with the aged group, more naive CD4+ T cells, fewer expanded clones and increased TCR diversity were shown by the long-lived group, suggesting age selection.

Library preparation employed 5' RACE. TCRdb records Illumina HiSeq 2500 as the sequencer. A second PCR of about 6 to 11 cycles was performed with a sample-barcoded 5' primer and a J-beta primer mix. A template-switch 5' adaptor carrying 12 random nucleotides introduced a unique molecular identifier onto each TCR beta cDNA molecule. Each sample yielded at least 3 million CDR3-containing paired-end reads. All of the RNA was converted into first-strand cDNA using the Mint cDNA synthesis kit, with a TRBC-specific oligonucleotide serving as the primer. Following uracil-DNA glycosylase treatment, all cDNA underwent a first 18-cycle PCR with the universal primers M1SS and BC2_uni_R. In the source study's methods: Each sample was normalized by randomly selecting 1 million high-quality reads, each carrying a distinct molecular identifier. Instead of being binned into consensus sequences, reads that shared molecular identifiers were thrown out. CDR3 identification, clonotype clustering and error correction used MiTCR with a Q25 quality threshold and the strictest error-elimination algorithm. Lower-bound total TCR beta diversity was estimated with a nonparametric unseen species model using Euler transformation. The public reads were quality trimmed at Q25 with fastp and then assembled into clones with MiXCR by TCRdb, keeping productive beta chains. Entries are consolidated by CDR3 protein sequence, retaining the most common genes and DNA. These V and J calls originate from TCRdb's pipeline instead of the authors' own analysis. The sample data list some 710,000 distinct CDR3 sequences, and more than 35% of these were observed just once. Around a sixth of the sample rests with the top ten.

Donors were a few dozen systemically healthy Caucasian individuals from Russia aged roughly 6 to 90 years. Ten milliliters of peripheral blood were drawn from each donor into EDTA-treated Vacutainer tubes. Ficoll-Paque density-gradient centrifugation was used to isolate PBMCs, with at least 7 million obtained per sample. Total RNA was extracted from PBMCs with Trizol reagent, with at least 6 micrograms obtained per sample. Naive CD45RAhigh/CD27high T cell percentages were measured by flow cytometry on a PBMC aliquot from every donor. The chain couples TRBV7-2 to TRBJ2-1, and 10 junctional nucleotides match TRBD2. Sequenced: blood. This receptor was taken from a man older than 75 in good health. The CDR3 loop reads CASSLQAGGAYNEQFF. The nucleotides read TGTGCCAGCAGCCTTCAAGCGGGAGGGGCCTACAATGAGCAGTTCTTC.